This T cell receptor (beta chain) was obtained from a study of blood T cell repertoires in COVID-19. Between the trimmed V and J ends, which lost 0 bases and 0 bases, there was a span of 4 bases. Germline V lookup: CDR1 SGHRS, CDR2 YFSETQ. The CDR3 is 14 amino acids. Original analysis: Amplification of reference gene primers provided the estimated nucleated cell counts. Data came from immunoSEQ multiplex PCR; TCRdb stores just in-frame clones and leaves some out. V and J calls and clone size come straight from that table; D and trimming were deduced from the DNA. The sample lists tens of thousands of clones, more than 75% occurring once.

Sequenced input: peripheral blood. This clonotype was sampled from a human donor with acute or convalescent COVID-19. The donor label of this sample is uncertain. J is TRBJ1-3 and V is TRBV5-1; D is ambiguous. In nucleotides, the CDR3 is TGCGCCAGCAGCTTGGACTACTCTGGAAACACCATATATTTT. Protein: CASSLDYSGNTIYF.